These T cell receptor beta chains were read from a single sample in a study of CD8+ T cells in alopecia areata. Measured with immunoSEQ multiplex PCR; TCRdb has only the in-frame clones, and not every one. The data contain around 140,000 clones, roughly 50% of them seen just once; the ten biggest clones take up roughly a sixth. The material sequenced was CD8+ T cells sorted from blood, taken at week 0. These receptors were taken from a human donor with alopecia areata. The CDR3 runs from the conserved cysteine through the conserved F or W. The D gene is left open where the match is weak. Clone size is shown for a subset of rows, as once, few, many or a class of expanded clone.

V,J,D,size,CDR3,DNA
TRBV15,TRBJ2-7,.,.,CATREYDSYEQYF,TGTGCCACCAGGGAATACGACTCCTACGAGCAGTACTTC
TRBV27,TRBJ2-1,.,.,CASSATPPTYNEQFF,TGTGCCAGCAGTGCCACACCCCCCACCTACAATGAGCAGTTCTTC
TRBV4-1,TRBJ2-5,.,.,CASSQQETQYF,TGCGCCAGCAGCCAACAAGAGACCCAGTACTTC
TRBV4-1,TRBJ2-7,TRBD2,.,CASSQGGGVPYEQYF,TGCGCCAGCAGCCAAGGCGGGGGGGTCCCCTACGAGCAGTACTTC
TRBV13,TRBJ1-2,TRBD1,.,CASSSDGTAYGYTF,TGTGCCAGCAGCTCGGATGGGACAGCGTATGGCTACACCTTC
TRBV2,TRBJ2-2,TRBD2,.,CASSEPRTSGSNTGELFF,TGTGCCAGCAGTGAACCGAGGACTAGCGGGTCGAACACCGGGGAGCTGTTTTTT
TRBV18,TRBJ2-7,.,.,CASSPVVPQGENYEQYF,TGTGCCAGCTCACCAGTAGTTCCCCAGGGCGAGAACTACGAGCAGTACTTC
TRBV5-1,TRBJ2-1,.,.,CASSLDDNEQFF,TGCGCCAGCAGCTTAGACGACAATGAGCAGTTCTTC
TRBV10-3,TRBJ2-5,.,.,CAMGQGKTQYF,TGTGCCATGGGGCAGGGAAAGACCCAGTACTTC
TRBV7-6,TRBJ2-5,TRBD2,.,CASSLEAGGPETQYF,TGTGCCAGCAGCTTAGAAGCGGGGGGGCCTGAGACCCAGTACTTC
TRBV9,TRBJ1-4,TRBD1,.,CASSVDGTGLYEKLFF,TGTGCCAGCAGCGTAGATGGGACAGGGCTCTATGAAAAACTGTTTTTT
TRBV6-5,TRBJ1-1,TRBD1,.,CASSYTGVNTEAFF,TGTGCCAGCAGCTATACAGGGGTGAACACTGAAGCTTTCTTT
TRBV4-2,TRBJ2-2,.,few,CASSLIEGMTGELFF,TGTGCCAGCAGCTTAATAGAGGGGATGACCGGGGAGCTGTTTTTT
TRBV29-1,TRBJ2-3,.,.,CSVNTVATSTDTQYF,TGCAGCGTCAATACGGTCGCGACTAGCACAGATACGCAGTATTTT
TRBV5-6,TRBJ1-2,TRBD1,.,CASSSFTGAEYGYTF,TGTGCCAGCAGCTCCTTTACAGGGGCAGAATATGGCTACACCTTC
TRBV29-1,TRBJ1-2,.,few,CSVEGGRGYTF,TGCAGCGTTGAAGGGGGGAGAGGCTACACCTTC
TRBV4-2,TRBJ2-3,.,.,CASSQDGEDTQYF,TGTGCCAGCAGCCAAGATGGTGAAGATACGCAGTATTTT
TRBV29-1,TRBJ1-1,TRBD1,.,CSAGQVNTEAFF,TGCAGCGCGGGACAGGTGAACACTGAAGCTTTCTTT
TRBV10-3,TRBJ2-1,TRBD1,few,CAISESHGTVGSYNEQFF,TGTGCCATCAGTGAGTCCCATGGGACAGTTGGCTCCTACAATGAGCAGTTCTTC
TRBV7-9,TRBJ2-1,.,few,CASSPPWGEQFF,TGTGCCAGCAGCCCGCCGTGGGGTGAGCAGTTCTTC
TRBV6-5,TRBJ2-7,.,.,CASSSSGEIYEQYF,TGTGCCAGCAGTTCGTCCGGGGAAATCTACGAGCAGTACTTC
TRBV30,TRBJ2-1,.,few,CAWSLGGLHSEQFF,TGTGCCTGGAGTTTGGGGGGCCTACACAGTGAGCAGTTCTTC
TRBV15,TRBJ2-3,TRBD1,few,CATSRRTGITDTQYF,TGTGCCACCAGCAGGCGGACAGGGATCACAGATACGCAGTATTTT